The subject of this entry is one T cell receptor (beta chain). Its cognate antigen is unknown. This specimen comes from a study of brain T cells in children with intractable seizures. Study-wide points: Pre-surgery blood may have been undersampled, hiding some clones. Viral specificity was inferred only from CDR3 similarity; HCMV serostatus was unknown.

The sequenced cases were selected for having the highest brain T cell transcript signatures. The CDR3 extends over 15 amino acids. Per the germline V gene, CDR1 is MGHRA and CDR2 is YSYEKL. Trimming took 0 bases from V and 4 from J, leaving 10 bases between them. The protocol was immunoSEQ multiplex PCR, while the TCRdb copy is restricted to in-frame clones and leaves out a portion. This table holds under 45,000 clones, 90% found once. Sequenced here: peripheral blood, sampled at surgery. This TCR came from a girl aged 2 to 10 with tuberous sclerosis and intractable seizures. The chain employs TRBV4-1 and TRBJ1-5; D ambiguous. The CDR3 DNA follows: TGCGCCAGCAGCCAAGATCTTGAAGTTAATCAGCCCCAGCATTTT. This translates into CASSQDLEVNQPQHF.